This entry describes one T cell receptor (beta chain). Across about two dozen US areas, participants ranged in age from 18 to 89 years. Participants were placed into cohorts based on the clinical history they reported. Recovered status applied to Cohort 3 donors who had two consecutive negative PCRs. It also applied to those with clearance or with symptom resolution. This entry belongs to a study of blood T cell repertoires in COVID-19. Generated by immunoSEQ multiplex PCR, the TCRdb table keeps only in-frame clones and is missing some. In the table there are fewer than 350,000 clones, 70% to 90% of which are singletons. The CDR3 is 16 residues long. Trimming stripped 0 bases from V and 4 bases from J, with 14 bases between. CDR1 is SGHRS, CDR2 YFSETQ, per germline.

The sequencing input was PBMCs or T cells enriched from blood (not recorded which). The sequence was collected from a woman between 25 and 40 years old who had recovered from COVID-19. This chain uses TRBV5-1 with TRBJ2-1; D is possibly TRBD2 (5 bases). CDR3: CASSLAERVGYNEQFF. As DNA, the CDR3 is TGCGCCAGCAGCTTGGCCGAGAGGGTTGGGTACAATGAGCAGTTCTTC.